The 8 T cell receptor beta chains presented below share a single source sample, sequenced in a study of T cells after posttransplantation cyclophosphamide. Sequenced by immunoSEQ multiplex PCR; TCRdb stores in-frame clones only, minus some. The profile shows about 12,000 clones, approximately 2% of them singletons. Treatment was busulfan-fludarabine conditioning, a marrow graft, and cyclophosphamide on days +3 and +4. The starting material was PBMCs, obtained after allogeneic stem cell transplant with posttransplant cyclophosphamide. The receptor set was obtained from a male patient in his 30s who received an allogeneic stem cell transplant from a related donor, was CMV-positive, and had no GVHD. Part of the T cell pool may stem from the graft donor.

This clone has a handful of counts. V gene TRBV7-6 combines with J gene TRBJ1-5; no definite D call. The germline V gene has CDR1 SGHVS and CDR2 FNYEAQ. Trimming shortened V by 6 bases and J by 0 bases, and 6 bases separated the two germline ends. The CDR3 runs 13 residues. The CDR3 is CASSMYSNQPQHF. The CDR3 coding sequence is TGTGCCAGCAGTATGTATAGCAATCAGCCCCAGCATTTT. The full variable domain, completed using reference TRBV7-6 and TRBJ1-5, is GAGVSQSPRYKVTKRGQDVALRCDPISGHVSLYWYRQALGQGPEFLTYFNYEAQQDKSGLPNDRFSAERPEGSISTLTIQRTEQRDSAMYRCASSMYSNQPQHFGDGTRLSIL.

This chain joins TRBV29-1 and TRBJ1-6, with 11 nucleotides matching TRBD1. Germline V gene lookup returns CDR1 SQVTM and CDR2 ANQGSEA. V trimming: 5 bases; J trimming: 7 bases; junction bases outside the gene matches: 1. CDR3 size: 13 residues. CDR3 in DNA: TGCAGCGTTAGGGACAGGGGGAATTCACCCCTCCACTTT. Protein sequence: CSVRDRGNSPLHF.

The V and J genes are TRBV29-1 and TRBJ2-3; 12 bases fit TRBD1. J lost 5 bases, V lost 6 bases, and 12 bases had no gene match. The CDR3 runs to 16 residues. Germline CDR1 SQVTM, CDR2 ANQGSEA. Written as DNA, the CDR3 is TGCAGCGTCTCCGGGACAGGGGGCGCAGGAGGAGATACGCAGTATTTT. As protein: CSVSGTGGAGGDTQYF.

The chain joins TRBV7-3 to TRBJ1-1, with 8 positions matching TRBD1. Germline V CDR1 and CDR2: SGHTA, FQGTGA. With V trimmed by 6 bases and J by 5 bases, 8 bases remained unmatched. CDR3 length: 14 residues. CDR3: CASSRQGAGTEAFF. The CDR3 region has the DNA TGTGCCAGCAGTCGTCAGGGGGCGGGTACTGAAGCTTTCTTT. The whole variable domain, remainder taken from reference TRBV7-3 and TRBJ1-1, is GAGVSQTPSNKVTEKGKYVELRCDPISGHTALYWYRQSLGQGPEFLIYFQGTGAADDSGLPNDRFFAVRPEGSVSTLKIQRTERGDSAVYLCASSRQGAGTEAFFGQGTRLTVV.

This clone showed up just a few times. V usage is TRBV6-5 and J usage is TRBJ2-2; D is possibly TRBD1 (5 bases). Per germline, CDR1 MNHEY and CDR2 SVGAGI. V lost 6 bases and J 6 bases, leaving 14 bases between the germline ends. This CDR3 has 14 amino acids. This chain's CDR3 is CASRGEGVAGELFF. In DNA, the CDR3 is TGTGCCAGCAGGGGCGAAGGGGTAGCCGGGGAGCTGTTTTTT.

This clone was picked up a small number of times. This chain links TRBV4-3 with TRBJ1-1; 10 bases are a match to TRBD1. The CDR3 covers 16 residues. Germline CDR1 reads LGHNA; CDR2 reads YSLEER. The J segment lost 5 bases and the V segment lost 3 bases, leaving 9 bases of the junction unmatched. Written as DNA, the CDR3 is TGCGCCAGCAGCCAGGAGACAGGGGGCGGGTGGACTGAAGCTTTCTTT. It specifies CASSQETGGGWTEAFF.

The CDR3 DNA reads as TGTGCCAGCAAAACTAGCGAGGGCACAGATACGCAGTATTTT. It specifies CASKTSEGTDTQYF. V is TRBV19 and J is TRBJ2-3, with 7 nucleotides matching TRBD2. Germline V lookup: CDR1 LNHDA, CDR2 SQIVND (reference sequence). The CDR3 spans 14 residues. V dropped 9 bases and J dropped 1; count of bases not matched to a gene: 7. The full variable domain, its missing parts supplied by reference TRBV19 and TRBJ2-3, is DGGITQSPKYLFRKEGQNVTLSCEQNLNHDAMYWYRQDPGQGLRLIYYSQIVNDFQKGDIAEGYSVSREKKESFPLTVTSAQKNPTAFYLCASKTSEGTDTQYFGPGTRLTVL.

This clone turned up a few times. V usage is TRBV6-1 and J usage is TRBJ1-2; possibly TRBD1 for D (5 bases). Trimming removed 4 bases at V and 6 bases at J, with 12 bases between. The germline V gene encodes CDR1 MNHNS and CDR2 SASEGT. This CDR3 has 13 residues. CDR3 bases: TGTGCCAGCAGTGGGACACTCGTCGATGGCTACACCTTC. Protein sequence: CASSGTLVDGYTF.